A selection of T cell receptor beta chains follows, all from one sample in a study of T cell changes during pregnancy in multiple sclerosis. Produced via immunoSEQ multiplex PCR; TCRdb's table is partial and in-frame only. This sample has about 97,000 clones, with about nine tenths found just once. The sequenced sample was peripheral blood, obtained in the second trimester of pregnancy. These receptors originate from a female donor in good health, enrolled as a control in a pregnancy study. Each CDR3 is given with its conserved first and last residue. The D gene is left open where the match is weak. The size field is filled for only some rows; it gives once, few, many or a size class.

d_gene,v_gene,j_gene,abundance,CDR3aa,CDR3nt
TRBD1,TRBV14,TRBJ2-5,NA,CASSQIEDRVQETQYF,TGTGCCAGCAGCCAGATTGAGGACAGGGTCCAAGAGACCCAGTACTTC
NA,TRBV7-7,TRBJ2-5,NA,CASSLAGGMETQYF,TGTGCCAGCAGCTTAGCTGGGGGGATGGAGACCCAGTACTTC
TRBD2,TRBV5-1,TRBJ2-7,NA,CASSPAEDSGGAYEQYF,TGCGCCAGCAGCCCCGCTGAGGACAGCGGGGGGGCCTACGAGCAGTACTTC
NA,TRBV5-1,TRBJ2-7,once,CASSLTPGSYEQYF,TGCGCCAGCAGCTTGACTCCGGGGTCCTACGAGCAGTACTTC
NA,TRBV5-1,TRBJ2-2,NA,CASSQDSTNTGELFF,TGCGCCAGCAGTCAGGACAGTACGAACACCGGGGAGCTGTTTTTT
NA,TRBV19,TRBJ1-1,NA,CASSPGNRATRAFF,TGTGCCAGTAGTCCCGGGAACAGAGCGACTAGGGCTTTCTTT
NA,TRBV21-1,TRBJ2-7,NA,CASSKNVRGTSGRARCEQYF,TGTGCCAGCAGCAAAAATGTTAGAGGGACTAGCGGGAGGGCGCGCTGTGAGCAGTACTTC
TRBD1,TRBV7-7,TRBJ2-3,NA,CASSPDRLTDTQYF,TGTGCCAGCAGCCCGGACAGGCTCACAGATACGCAGTATTTT
TRBD1,TRBV18,TRBJ2-7,NA,CASSTTGSGAYEQYF,TGTGCCAGCTCAACGACAGGGTCAGGGGCCTACGAGCAGTACTTC
NA,TRBV6-5,TRBJ1-1,NA,CATRTGRGTEAFF,TGTGCCACCAGAACCGGGAGGGGCACTGAAGCTTTCTTT
TRBD1,TRBV6-6,TRBJ1-4,NA,CASQGAGEKLFF,TGTGCCAGCCAGGGGGCCGGTGAAAAACTGTTTTTT
TRBD1,TRBV5-1,TRBJ2-7,NA,CASSSPGGFEQYF,TGCGCCAGCAGCTCGCCAGGGGGCTTCGAGCAGTACTTC
NA,TRBV7-8,TRBJ1-2,few,CASSFARGFSNYGYTF,TGTGCCAGCAGCTTTGCTCGGGGTTTCTCTAACTATGGCTACACCTTC
NA,TRBV7-2,TRBJ2-6,NA,CASSLGGAGANVLTF,TGTGCCAGCAGCTTAGGGGGGGCTGGGGCCAACGTCCTGACTTTC
NA,TRBV4-1,TRBJ2-7,NA,CASSQEGHSWREQYF,TGCGCCAGCAGCCAAGAGGGACACTCCTGGAGGGAGCAGTACTTC
NA,TRBV6-5,TRBJ1-1,NA,CASSYSRGRGEAFF,TGTGCCAGCAGTTACTCGAGAGGGAGGGGTGAAGCTTTCTTT
NA,TRBV30,TRBJ1-2,NA,CAWSGRFYGYTF,TGTGCCTGGAGTGGCAGATTCTATGGCTACACCTTC
TRBD1,TRBV7-9,TRBJ1-2,NA,CASSLTGDRGNYGYTF,TGTGCCAGCAGCTTAACTGGGGACAGGGGCAACTATGGCTACACCTTC
NA,TRBV5-8,TRBJ2-7,NA,CASSRGTLYEQYF,TGTGCCAGCAGCCGGGGGACCTTATACGAGCAGTACTTC
TRBD2,TRBV28,TRBJ2-7,NA,CASSGLAGGLPCEQYF,TGTGCCAGCAGTGGACTAGCGGGAGGGCTTCCCTGCGAGCAGTACTTC
NA,TRBV2,TRBJ1-2,NA,CASIGQNANYGYTF,TGTGCCAGCATAGGACAGAATGCTAACTATGGCTACACCTTC
NA,TRBV7-5,TRBJ2-6,NA,CARSPGDRECPGANVLTF,TGTGCCAGAAGCCCCGGGGACAGGGAGTGCCCTGGGGCCAACGTCCTGACTTTC
NA,TRBV9,TRBJ2-5,NA,CASSVGPGKSETQYF,TGTGCCAGCAGCGTAGGCCCGGGAAAGTCGGAGACCCAGTACTTC
NA,TRBV20-1,TRBJ2-1,NA,CRGGDGNEQFF,TGCAGGGGCGGGGATGGAAATGAGCAGTTCTTC
NA,TRBV19,TRBJ2-3,NA,CASTGGTDTQYF,TGTGCCAGTACAGGGGGCACAGATACGCAGTATTTT
TRBD2,TRBV5-1,TRBJ2-3,NA,CASSWTSPSTDTQYF,TGCGCCAGCAGCTGGACTAGCCCGAGCACAGATACGCAGTATTTT
TRBD1,TRBV7-2,TRBJ2-7,few,CASSPRAGGAFTYEQYF,TGTGCCAGCAGCCCAAGGGCAGGGGGCGCTTTTACCTACGAGCAGTACTTC
NA,TRBV7-9,TRBJ2-5,once,CASSLAQRGETQYF,TGTGCCAGCAGCTTAGCACAACGTGGCGAGACCCAGTACTTC
NA,TRBV30,TRBJ2-1,NA,CAWSTGSSYNEQFF,TGTGCCTGGAGTACAGGCAGCTCCTACAATGAGCAGTTCTTC
NA,TRBV7-2,TRBJ2-3,NA,CASSLSRADTQYF,TGTGCCAGCAGCTTGTCTCGGGCAGATACGCAGTATTTT
NA,TRBV18,TRBJ2-7,NA,CASSTSGDYEQYF,TGTGCCAGCTCAACTTCAGGGGACTACGAGCAGTACTTC
NA,TRBV7-2,TRBJ2-7,NA,CASSRPGGASEQYF,TGTGCCAGCAGCCGGCCTGGGGGGGCGAGCGAGCAGTACTTC
NA,TRBV4-1,TRBJ2-7,NA,CASSPFGTTLSYEQYF,TGCGCCAGCAGCCCTTTCGGGACAACACTCTCCTACGAGCAGTACTTC
NA,TRBV5-5,TRBJ1-1,NA,CASSLVTRGRYDTEAFF,TGTGCCAGCAGCTTGGTAACCCGGGGTAGATACGACACTGAAGCTTTCTTT
NA,TRBV7-2,TRBJ2-3,NA,CASSSAPSVVTQYF,TGTGCCAGCAGCTCGGCCCCTAGTGTGGTTACGCAGTATTTT
NA,TRBV28,TRBJ2-7,NA,CASSSLAGYYEQYF,TGTGCCAGCAGTTCCCTTGCGGGATATTACGAGCAGTACTTC
TRBD2,TRBV7-9,TRBJ2-5,NA,CASSPRLAEGETQYF,TGTGCCAGCAGCCCCCGACTAGCGGAGGGGGAGACCCAGTACTTC
NA,TRBV6-1,TRBJ2-1,NA,CASNTLGRGRNEQFF,TGTGCCAGCAACACCCTTGGGAGGGGGAGGAATGAGCAGTTCTTC
TRBD2,TRBV10-3,TRBJ2-1,NA,CAISEASGRAGEQFF,TGTGCCATCAGTGAAGCTAGCGGGAGGGCCGGTGAGCAGTTCTTC
NA,TRBV5-1,TRBJ2-1,NA,CASSFLPSSYNEQFF,TGCGCCAGCAGCTTCCTCCCGAGCTCCTACAATGAGCAGTTCTTC
TRBD1,TRBV9,TRBJ1-2,once,CASSEGQGGRDYGYTF,TGTGCCAGCAGCGAAGGACAGGGAGGGAGGGACTATGGCTACACCTTC
NA,TRBV7-9,TRBJ2-5,NA,CASSLPGHGDQYF,TGTGCCAGCAGCTTGCCGGGCCACGGGGACCAGTACTTC
NA,TRBV5-4,TRBJ1-5,NA,CASSSQGKGQPQHF,TGTGCCAGCAGCTCCCAGGGGAAGGGGCAGCCCCAGCATTTT
TRBD1,TRBV7-9,TRBJ1-6,few,CASSPGTAYSPLHF,TGTGCCAGCAGCCCCGGGACAGCTTATTCACCCCTCCACTTT
NA,TRBV6-1,TRBJ2-7,NA,CASSEGRDEQYF,TGTGCCAGCAGTGAAGGGCGGGACGAGCAGTACTTC
NA,TRBV7-9,TRBJ2-2,NA,CASSKRQGDGELFF,TGTGCCAGCAGCAAACGCCAGGGCGACGGGGAGCTGTTTTTT
NA,TRBV7-9,TRBJ2-7,NA,CASSRNSPRVKETYEQYF,TGTGCCAGCAGCCGAAACAGCCCCAGGGTGAAAGAAACCTACGAGCAGTACTTC